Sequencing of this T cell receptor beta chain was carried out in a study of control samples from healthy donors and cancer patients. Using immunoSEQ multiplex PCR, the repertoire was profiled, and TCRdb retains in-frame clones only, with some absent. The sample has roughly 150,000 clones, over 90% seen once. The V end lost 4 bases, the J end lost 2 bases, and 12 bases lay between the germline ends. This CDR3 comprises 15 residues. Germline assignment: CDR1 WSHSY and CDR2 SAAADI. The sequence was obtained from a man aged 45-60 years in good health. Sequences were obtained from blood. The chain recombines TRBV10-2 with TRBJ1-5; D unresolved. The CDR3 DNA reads TGCGCCAGCAGTGGCCCAGACCGGGGCAATCAGCCCCAGCATTTT. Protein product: CASSGPDRGNQPQHF.